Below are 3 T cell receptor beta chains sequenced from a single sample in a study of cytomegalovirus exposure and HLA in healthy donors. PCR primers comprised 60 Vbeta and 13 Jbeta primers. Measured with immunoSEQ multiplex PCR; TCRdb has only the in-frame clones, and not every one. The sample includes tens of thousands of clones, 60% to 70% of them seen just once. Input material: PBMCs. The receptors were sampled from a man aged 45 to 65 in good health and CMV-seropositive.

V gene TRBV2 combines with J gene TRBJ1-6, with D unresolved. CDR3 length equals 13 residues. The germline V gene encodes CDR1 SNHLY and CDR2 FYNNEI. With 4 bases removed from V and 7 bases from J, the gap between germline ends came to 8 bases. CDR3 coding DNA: TGTGCCAGCAGTGGTTCAGCGAATTCACCCCTCCACTTT. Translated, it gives CASSGSANSPLHF.

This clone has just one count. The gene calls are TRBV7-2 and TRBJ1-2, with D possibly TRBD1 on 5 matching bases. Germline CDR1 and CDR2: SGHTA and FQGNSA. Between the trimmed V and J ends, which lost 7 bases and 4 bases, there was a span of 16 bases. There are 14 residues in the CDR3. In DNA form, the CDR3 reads TGTGCCAGCACCACCAGGGTATTAGGCTATGGCTACACCTTC. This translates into CASTTRVLGYGYTF.

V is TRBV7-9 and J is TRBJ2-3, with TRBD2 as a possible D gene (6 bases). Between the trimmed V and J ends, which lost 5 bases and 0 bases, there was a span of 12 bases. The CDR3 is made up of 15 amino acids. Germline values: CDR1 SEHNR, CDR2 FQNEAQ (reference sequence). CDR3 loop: CASSPPGSSTDTQYF. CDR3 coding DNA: TGTGCCAGCAGCCCCCCCGGGAGCAGCACAGATACGCAGTATTTT.